This T cell receptor beta chain was captured by sequencing in a study of blood T cell repertoires in COVID-19. Study-wide background: The study drew acute and convalescent COVID-19 samples from the United States, Italy and Spain.

In the authors' workflow: Reference gene primer amplification gave nucleated cell count estimates. Using immunoSEQ multiplex PCR, the repertoire was profiled, and TCRdb retains in-frame clones only, with some absent. That table gives V, J and clone size, and the DNA gave D and trimming. The data show around 250,000 clones, approximately 80% seen once. Sequencing was done on a sample of peripheral blood. The sequence was obtained from an elderly woman with acute or convalescent COVID-19.

CDR3 in amino acids: CASSRGVSGNTIYF. The CDR3 DNA is TGTGCCAGCTCACGGGGGGTCTCTGGAAACACCATATATTTT. The chain employs TRBV18 and TRBJ1-3, with a weak D call TRBD1 (5 bases). The germline CDR1 and CDR2 sequences are KGHSH and LQKENI. This CDR3 region has 14 residues. Trimming removed 4 bases at V and 0 bases at J, with 7 bases between.